The clone carrying this T cell receptor beta chain was observed once. Germline V gives CDR1 KGHSH, CDR2 LQKENI. The germline V and J ends were trimmed by 5 bases and 7 bases, with 14 bases remaining between them. This CDR3 spans 13 amino acids. The age range of participants was about 18 to 95 years, with residence in about two dozen US areas. The study assigned cohorts using participant-reported clinical history. Clones were sequenced by immunoSEQ multiplex PCR, and TCRdb holds only the in-frame ones, with some missing. Altogether 150,000 to 250,000 clones are present, more than 65% being singletons, with the ten largest covering approximately 7.9%. The source of the sample is a study of blood T cell repertoires in COVID-19. Study-level background: Collection of acute and convalescent COVID-19 samples took place in the United States, Italy and Spain. Nucleic acid was either cDNA or gDNA, and it came from T cells, B-cell-depleted T cells, or PBMCs.

Sequencing was done on a sample of PBMCs or T cells enriched from blood (not recorded which). The genes are TRBV18 and TRBJ1-2, with a tentative D call TRBD1 (6 bases). This clonotype originated in a man aged 40-55 years who had recovered from COVID-19. The CDR3 bases are TGTGCCAGCTCAATGCGGGGGGCAATTGGCTACACCTTC. Translation gives CASSMRGAIGYTF.